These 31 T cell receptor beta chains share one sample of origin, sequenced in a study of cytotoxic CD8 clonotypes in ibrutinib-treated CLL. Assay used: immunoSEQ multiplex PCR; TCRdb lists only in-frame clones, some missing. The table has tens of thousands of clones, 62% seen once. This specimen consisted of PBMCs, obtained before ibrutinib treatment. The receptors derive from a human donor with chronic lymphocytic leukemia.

Written as DNA, the CDR3 is TGTGCCAGCAGCCGACTAGCGGGAGACTATGAGCAGTTCTTC. It encodes CASSRLAGDYEQFF. The chain couples TRBV9 to TRBJ2-1, with 12 bases lining up with TRBD2. The length of the CDR3 is 14 residues. Germline V gene sequence: CDR1 SGDLS, CDR2 YYNGEE. Unmatched junction bases numbered 4, after V lost 4 bases and J lost 8 bases. The full variable domain, with the rest looked up from reference TRBV9 and TRBJ2-1, is DSGVTQTPKHLITATGQRVTLRCSPRSGDLSVYWYQQSLDQGLQFLIQYYNGEERAKGNILERFSAQQFPDLHSELNLSSLELGDSALYFCASSRLAGDYEQFFGPGTRLTVL.

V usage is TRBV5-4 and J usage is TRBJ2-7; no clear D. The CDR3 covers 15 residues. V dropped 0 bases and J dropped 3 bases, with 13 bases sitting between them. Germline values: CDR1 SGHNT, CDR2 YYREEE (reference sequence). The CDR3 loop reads CASSLASGFNYEQYF. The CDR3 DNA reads TGTGCCAGCAGCTTGGCCTCGGGCTTTAACTACGAGCAGTACTTC.

The CDR3 DNA reads TGTGCCACCGCCGGGACAGGGGACGATCGTGAAGCTTTCTTT. Its translation is CATAGTGDDREAFF. The V gene is TRBV6-1, the J gene TRBJ1-1; 10 bases match TRBD1. The CDR3 is 14 amino acids. Germline V gene sequence: CDR1 MNHNS, CDR2 SASEGT. V shed 10 bases, J shed 7 bases, and the junction held 12 bases outside the gene matches.

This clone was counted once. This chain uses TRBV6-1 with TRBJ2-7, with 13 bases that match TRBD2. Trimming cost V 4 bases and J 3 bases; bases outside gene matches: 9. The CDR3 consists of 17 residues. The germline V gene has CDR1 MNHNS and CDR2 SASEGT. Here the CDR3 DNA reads TGTGCCAGCAGTGCAACTAGCGGGGGGGTCGTTGGCTACGAGCAGTACTTC. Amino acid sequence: CASSATSGGVVGYEQYF.

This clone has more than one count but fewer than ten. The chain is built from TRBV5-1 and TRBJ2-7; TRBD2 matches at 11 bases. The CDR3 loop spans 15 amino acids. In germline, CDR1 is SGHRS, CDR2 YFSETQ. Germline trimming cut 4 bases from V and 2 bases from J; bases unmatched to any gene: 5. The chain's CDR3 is CASSPASGGPYEQYF. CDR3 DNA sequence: TGCGCCAGCAGCCCGGCTAGCGGGGGGCCCTACGAGCAGTACTTC. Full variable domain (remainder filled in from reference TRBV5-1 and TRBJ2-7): KAGVTQTPRYLIKTRGQQVTLSCSPISGHRSVSWYQQTPGQGLQFLFEYFSETQRNKGNFPGRFSGRQFSNSRSEMNVSTLELGDSALYLCASSPASGGPYEQYFGPGTRLTVT.

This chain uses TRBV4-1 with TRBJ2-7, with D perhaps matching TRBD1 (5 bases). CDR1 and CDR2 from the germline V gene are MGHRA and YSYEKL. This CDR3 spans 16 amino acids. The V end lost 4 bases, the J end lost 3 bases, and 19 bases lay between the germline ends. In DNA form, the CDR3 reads TGCGCCAGCAGCCTCGCGCTCAGGGAACCGAGCTACGAGCAGTACTTC. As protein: CASSLALREPSYEQYF.

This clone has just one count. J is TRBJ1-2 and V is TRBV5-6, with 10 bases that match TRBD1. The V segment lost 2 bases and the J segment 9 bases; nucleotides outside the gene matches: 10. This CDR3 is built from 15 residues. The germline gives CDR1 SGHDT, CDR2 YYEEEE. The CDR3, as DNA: TGTGCCAGCAGCTTTGGGACAGGGGCCCCTATAAGCTACACCTTC. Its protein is CASSFGTGAPISYTF.

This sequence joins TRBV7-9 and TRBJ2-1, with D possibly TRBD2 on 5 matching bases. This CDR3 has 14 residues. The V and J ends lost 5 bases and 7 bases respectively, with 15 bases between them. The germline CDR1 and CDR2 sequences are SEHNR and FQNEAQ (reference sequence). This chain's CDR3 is CASSLGVAGNEQFF. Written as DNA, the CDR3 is TGTGCCAGCAGCCTCGGGGTAGCCGGAAATGAGCAGTTCTTC.

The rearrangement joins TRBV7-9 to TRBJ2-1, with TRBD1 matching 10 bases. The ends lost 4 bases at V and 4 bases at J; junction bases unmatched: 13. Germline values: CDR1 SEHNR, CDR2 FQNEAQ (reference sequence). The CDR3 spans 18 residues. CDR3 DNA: TGTGCCAGCAGCTCACAAGGGGTTCGGGGACAGGGGTACAATGAGCAGTTCTTC. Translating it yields CASSSQGVRGQGYNEQFF.

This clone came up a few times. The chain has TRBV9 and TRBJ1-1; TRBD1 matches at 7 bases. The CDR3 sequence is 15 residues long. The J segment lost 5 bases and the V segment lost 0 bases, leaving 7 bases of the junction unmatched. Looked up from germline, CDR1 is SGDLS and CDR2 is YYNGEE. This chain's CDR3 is CASSVAAGGRTEAFF. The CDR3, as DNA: TGTGCCAGCAGCGTAGCCGCAGGGGGAAGGACTGAAGCTTTCTTT.

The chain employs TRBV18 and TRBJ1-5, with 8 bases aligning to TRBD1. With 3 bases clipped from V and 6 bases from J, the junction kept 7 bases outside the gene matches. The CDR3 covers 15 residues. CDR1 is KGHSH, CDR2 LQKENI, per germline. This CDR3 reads CASSPKQGAGQPQHF. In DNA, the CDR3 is TGTGCCAGCTCACCTAAGCAGGGGGCGGGTCAGCCCCAGCATTTT.

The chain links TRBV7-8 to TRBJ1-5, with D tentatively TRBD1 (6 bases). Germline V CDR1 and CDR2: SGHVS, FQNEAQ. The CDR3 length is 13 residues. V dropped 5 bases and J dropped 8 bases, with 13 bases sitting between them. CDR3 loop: CASSTQGPEPQHF. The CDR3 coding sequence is TGTGCCAGCAGCACACAGGGACCGGAGCCCCAGCATTTT.

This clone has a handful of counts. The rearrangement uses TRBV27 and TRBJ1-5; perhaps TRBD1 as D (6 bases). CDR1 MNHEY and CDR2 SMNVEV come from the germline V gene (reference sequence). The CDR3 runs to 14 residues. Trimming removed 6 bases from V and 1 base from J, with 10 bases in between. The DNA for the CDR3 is TGTGCCAGCAGACTACAGGGAAGCAATCAGCCCCAGCATTTT. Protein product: CASRLQGSNQPQHF.

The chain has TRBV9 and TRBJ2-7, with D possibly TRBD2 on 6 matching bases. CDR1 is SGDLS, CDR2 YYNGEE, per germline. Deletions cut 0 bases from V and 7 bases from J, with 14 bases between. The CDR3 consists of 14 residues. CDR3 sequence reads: CASSVVGGLGEQYF. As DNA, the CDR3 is TGTGCCAGCAGCGTAGTTGGAGGGTTAGGGGAGCAGTACTTC.

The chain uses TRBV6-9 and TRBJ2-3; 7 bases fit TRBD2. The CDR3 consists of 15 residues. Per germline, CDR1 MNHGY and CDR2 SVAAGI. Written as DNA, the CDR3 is TGTGCTCCCCGGCGGGGGAAATCTAGCACAGATACGCAGTATTTT. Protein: CAPRRGKSSTDTQYF.

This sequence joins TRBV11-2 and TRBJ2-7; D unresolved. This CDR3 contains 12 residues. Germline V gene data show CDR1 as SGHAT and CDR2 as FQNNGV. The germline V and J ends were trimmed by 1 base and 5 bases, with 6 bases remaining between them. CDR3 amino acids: CASSLVRDEQYF. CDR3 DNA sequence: TGTGCCAGCAGCTTAGTTCGCGACGAGCAGTACTTC.

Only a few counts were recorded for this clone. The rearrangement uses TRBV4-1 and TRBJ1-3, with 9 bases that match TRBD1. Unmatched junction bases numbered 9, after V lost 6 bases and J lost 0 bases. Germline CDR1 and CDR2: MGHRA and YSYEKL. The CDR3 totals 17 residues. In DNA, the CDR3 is TGCGCCAGCAGAACACCGGGACAGGGTGCCTCTGGAAACACCATATATTTT. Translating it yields CASRTPGQGASGNTIYF.

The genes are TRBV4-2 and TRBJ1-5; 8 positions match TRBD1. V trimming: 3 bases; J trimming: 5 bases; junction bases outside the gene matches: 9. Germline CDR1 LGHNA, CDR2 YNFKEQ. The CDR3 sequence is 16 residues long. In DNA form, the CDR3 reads TGTGCCAGCAGCCACACCACCGGACAGGGCCATCAGCCCCAGCATTTT. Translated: CASSHTTGQGHQPQHF.

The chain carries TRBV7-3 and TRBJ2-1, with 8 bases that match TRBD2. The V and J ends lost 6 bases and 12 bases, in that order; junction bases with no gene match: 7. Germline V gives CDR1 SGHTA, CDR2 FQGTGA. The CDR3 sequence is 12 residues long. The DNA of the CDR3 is TGTGCCAGCAGTCCAACTAGCGGCCCGCAGTTCTTC. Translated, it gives CASSPTSGPQFF.

CDR3 in DNA: TGTGCCAGCAGTCTCTTAGGGCCCGGGGAGCTGTTTTTT. Translated, it gives CASSLLGPGELFF. The chain employs TRBV6-5 and TRBJ2-2; D is undetermined. The CDR3 length is 13 residues. Germline loops: CDR1 MNHEY, CDR2 SVGAGI. V was clipped by 5 bases and J by 6 bases, with 10 bases between them.

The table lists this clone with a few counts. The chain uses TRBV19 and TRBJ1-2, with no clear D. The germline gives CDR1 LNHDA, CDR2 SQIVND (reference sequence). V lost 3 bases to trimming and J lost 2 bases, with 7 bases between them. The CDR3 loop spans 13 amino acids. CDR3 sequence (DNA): TGTGCCAGTAGTATCCAGAGGAACTATGGCTACACCTTC. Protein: CASSIQRNYGYTF.

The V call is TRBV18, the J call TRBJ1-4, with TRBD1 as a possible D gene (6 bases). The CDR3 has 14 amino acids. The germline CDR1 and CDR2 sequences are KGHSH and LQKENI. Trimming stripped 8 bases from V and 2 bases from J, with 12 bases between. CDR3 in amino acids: CASRPGVTNEKLFF. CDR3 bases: TGTGCCAGCAGGCCAGGGGTGACTAATGAAAAACTGTTTTTT.

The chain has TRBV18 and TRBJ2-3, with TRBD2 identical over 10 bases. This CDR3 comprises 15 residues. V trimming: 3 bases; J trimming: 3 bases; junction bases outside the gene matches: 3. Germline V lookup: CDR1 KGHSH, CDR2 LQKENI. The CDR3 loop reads CASSPGLAETDTQYF. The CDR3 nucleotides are TGTGCCAGCTCACCCGGACTAGCGGAGACAGATACGCAGTATTTT.

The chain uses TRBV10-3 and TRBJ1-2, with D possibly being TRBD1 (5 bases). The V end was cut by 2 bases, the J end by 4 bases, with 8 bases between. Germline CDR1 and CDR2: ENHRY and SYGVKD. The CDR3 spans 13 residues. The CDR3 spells CAISEGDAYGYTF. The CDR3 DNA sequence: TGTGCCATCAGTGAGGGGGACGCCTATGGCTACACCTTC.

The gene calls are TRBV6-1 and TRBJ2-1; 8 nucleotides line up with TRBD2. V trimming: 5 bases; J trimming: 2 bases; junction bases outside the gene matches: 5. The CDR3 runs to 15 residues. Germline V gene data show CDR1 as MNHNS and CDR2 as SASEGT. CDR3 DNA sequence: TGTGCCAGCAGTCTAAGCGGGAGACCCTACAATGAGCAGTTCTTC. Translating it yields CASSLSGRPYNEQFF.

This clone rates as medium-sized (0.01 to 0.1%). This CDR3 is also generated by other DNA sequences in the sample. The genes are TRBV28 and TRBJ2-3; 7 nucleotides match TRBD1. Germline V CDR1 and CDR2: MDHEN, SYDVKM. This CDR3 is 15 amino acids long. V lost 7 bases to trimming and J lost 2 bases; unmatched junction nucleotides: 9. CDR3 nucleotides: TGTGCCAGCACCCTACGACAGGGACACACAGATACGCAGTATTTT. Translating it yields CASTLRQGHTDTQYF.

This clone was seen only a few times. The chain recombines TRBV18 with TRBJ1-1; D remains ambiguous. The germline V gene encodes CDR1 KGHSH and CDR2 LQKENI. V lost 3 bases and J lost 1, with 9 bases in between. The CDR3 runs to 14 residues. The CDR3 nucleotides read TGTGCCAGCTCACCCGACCGTTGGAACACTGAAGCTTTCTTT. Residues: CASSPDRWNTEAFF.

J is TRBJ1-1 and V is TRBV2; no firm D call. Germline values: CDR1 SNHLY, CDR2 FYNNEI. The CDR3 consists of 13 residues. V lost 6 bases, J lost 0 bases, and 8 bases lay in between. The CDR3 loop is CASSGNLNTEAFF. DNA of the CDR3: TGTGCCAGCAGCGGGAACTTGAACACTGAAGCTTTCTTT. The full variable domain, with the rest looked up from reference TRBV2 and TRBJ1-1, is EPEVTQTPSHQVTQMGQEVILRCVPISNHLYFYWYRQILGQKVEFLVSFYNNEISEKSEIFDDQFSVERPDGSNFTLKIRSTKLEDSAMYFCASSGNLNTEAFFGQGTRLTVV.

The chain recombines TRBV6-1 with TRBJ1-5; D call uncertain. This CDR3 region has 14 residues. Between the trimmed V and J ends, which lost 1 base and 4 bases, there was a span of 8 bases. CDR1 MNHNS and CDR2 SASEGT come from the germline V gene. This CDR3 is CASSEVPVNQPQHF. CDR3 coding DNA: TGTGCCAGCAGTGAAGTGCCAGTGAATCAGCCCCAGCATTTT.

DNA of the CDR3: TGTGCCAGCAGCTCTCCCAGCCAGGGGGCCGGAAACACCATATATTTT. This translates into CASSSPSQGAGNTIYF. The chain couples TRBV5-6 to TRBJ1-3; 8 bases match TRBD1. Germline loops: CDR1 SGHDT, CDR2 YYEEEE. The V and J ends lost 3 bases and 4 bases, in that order; junction bases with no gene match: 9. CDR3 length equals 16 residues.

The CDR3 spells CASSSGNEAFF. DNA of the CDR3: TGTGCCAGCAGCTCCGGGAATGAAGCTTTCTTT. The rearrangement joins TRBV7-9 to TRBJ1-1; no definite D call. V was cut by 4 bases and J by 7 bases, with 7 bases left in between. This CDR3 is 11 amino acids long. CDR1 is SEHNR, CDR2 FQNEAQ, per germline (reference sequence).